These T cell receptor beta chains were read from a single sample in a study of T cell responses to AZD1222 COVID-19 vaccine. The repertoire was sequenced with immunoSEQ multiplex PCR; TCRdb's copy has only in-frame clones and lacks some. The sample consists of about 93,000 clones, more than 80% of them appearing once. The sequencing here drew on peripheral blood, taken 28 days after the second AZD1222 dose. The receptor source for this set is an adult who received the AZD1222 COVID-19 vaccine. CDR3s leave out the opening cysteine and the closing phenylalanine or tryptophan. The order of the fields is J gene, V gene, CDR3 protein.

TRBJ1-3,TRBV4-2,ASSQANRGPEVGNTIY
TRBJ2-3,TRBV2,ASSEQLAGTDTQY
TRBJ1-1,TRBV30,AWSVGAGISEAF
TRBJ2-5,TRBV11-1,ASSFGLAGGQETQY
TRBJ1-5,TRBV6-6,ASINGLGQPQH
TRBJ1-4,TRBV15,ATSRERTAREKLF
TRBJ2-2,TRBV24-1,ATSDPNTGELF
TRBJ1-2,TRBV5-1,ASSLESPNYGYT
TRBJ1-1,TRBV5-1,ASSWTGDTEAF
TRBJ2-7,TRBV9,ASSPSTLLAGQGYEQY
TRBJ1-6,TRBV28,ASSFFDRATSPLH
TRBJ1-1,TRBV2,ASRGGLNTEAF
TRBJ1-2,TRBV12-3/TRBV12-4,ASRRGRNYGYT
TRBJ1-1,TRBV3-1/TRBV3-2,ASTTRGVNTEAF
TRBJ1-1,TRBV2,ASSEMNTEAF
TRBJ1-2,TRBV6-5,ASRNGQGNYGYT
TRBJ1-1,TRBV7-3,ASSLTPAPGGEAF
TRBJ2-3,TRBV2,ASSEARGLAGGTNTDTQY
TRBJ2-1,TRBV19,ASSALDRYNEQF
TRBJ2-5,TRBV4-1,ASSQDPDSPETQY
TRBJ2-3,TRBV7-7,ASSLGREGTDTQY
TRBJ1-5,TRBV6-1,ASSEGRHSNQPQH
TRBJ2-7,TRBV27,ASRLQASRSYEQY
TRBJ2-1,TRBV14,ASSQGAGKQF
TRBJ1-4,TRBV10-2,ASRSPPNEKLF
TRBJ2-3,TRBV21-1,ASSREPGQNTDTQY
TRBJ1-1,TRBV28,ASSALRDTEAF
TRBJ1-5,TRBV18,ASSFLGSNQPQH
TRBJ2-7,TRBV2,ASRTGTSGAMEQY
TRBJ1-1,TRBV14,ASSLRLNTEAF
TRBJ1-2,TRBV9,ASSYGTGSLGEGGYT
TRBJ2-7,TRBV5-1,ASSWTSGKSKMYEQY
TRBJ2-3,TRBV3-1/TRBV3-2,ASSHHRGPNTDTQY
TRBJ1-1,TRBV23-1,ASSLGTGETEAF
TRBJ1-2,TRBV19,ASAGQGTASIGYT
TRBJ2-3,TRBV9,ASSVDVTGLDTQY